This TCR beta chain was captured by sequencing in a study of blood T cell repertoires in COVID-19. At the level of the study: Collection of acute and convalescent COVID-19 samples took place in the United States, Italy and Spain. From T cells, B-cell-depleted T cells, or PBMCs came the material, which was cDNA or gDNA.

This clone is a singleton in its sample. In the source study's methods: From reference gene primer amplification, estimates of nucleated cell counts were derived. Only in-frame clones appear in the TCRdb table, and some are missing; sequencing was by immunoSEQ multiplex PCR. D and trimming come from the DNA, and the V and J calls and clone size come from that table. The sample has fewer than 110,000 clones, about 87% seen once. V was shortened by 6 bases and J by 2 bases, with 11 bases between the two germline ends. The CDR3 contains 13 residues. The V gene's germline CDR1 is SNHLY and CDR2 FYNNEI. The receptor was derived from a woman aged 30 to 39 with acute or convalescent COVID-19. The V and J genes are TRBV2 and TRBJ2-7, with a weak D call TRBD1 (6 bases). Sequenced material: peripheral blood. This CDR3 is CASRRDTPYEQYF. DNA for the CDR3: TGTGCCAGCAGGAGGGACACCCCCTACGAGCAGTACTTC.